This T cell receptor (beta chain) was recorded in a study of blood T cell repertoires in COVID-19. The overall study: The analysed material was cDNA or gDNA that came from T cells, B-cell-depleted T cells, or PBMCs.

Per the germline V gene, CDR1 is WNHNN and CDR2 is SYGVQD (reference sequence). Trimming stripped 6 bases from V and 1 base from J, with 15 bases between. The CDR3 loop spans 16 amino acids. Sequencing used immunoSEQ multiplex PCR; TCRdb keeps in-frame clones, though not all of them. The repertoire holds tens of thousands of clones, with about nine tenths as singletons. This TCR was sampled from a man aged 65 to 79 with acute or convalescent COVID-19. Sequencing was carried out using peripheral blood. The J gene is TRBJ1-4, the V gene TRBV10-1, with D possibly being TRBD1 (5 bases). CDR3 nucleotides: TGCGCCAGCAGGATACAACCCGGGGGAACTAATGAAAAACTGTTTTTT. This sequence encodes CASRIQPGGTNEKLFF.